The following is a TCR beta chain sequence with its context. Antigen unknown. The data are from a study of T cell responses to AZD1222 COVID-19 vaccine. General study results and limits: Repertoire sampling occurred only after the peak T cell response.

Per germline, CDR1 SGHRS and CDR2 YFSETQ. The CDR3 has 14 amino acids. V dropped 4 bases and J dropped 6; count of bases not matched to a gene: 7. Profiling relied on immunoSEQ multiplex PCR, and the TCRdb table lists in-frame clones only, not all of them. The repertoire has over 75,000 clones, about 83% of them found once; the top ten carry around 10%. This receptor was identified in an adult who received the AZD1222 COVID-19 vaccine. Sequencing used peripheral blood, obtained 28 days after the second AZD1222 dose. The chain is built from TRBV5-1 and TRBJ2-3; 8 positions match TRBD1. CDR3 region: CASSPGQGLDTQYF. CDR3 in DNA: TGCGCCAGCAGCCCCGGACAGGGATTGGATACGCAGTATTTT.